One sample yielded the 22 T cell receptor beta chains listed below, sequenced in a study of blood T cell repertoires in COVID-19 (dated by TCRdb to 2018 to 2021). Library creation used the immunoSEQ multiplex PCR assay. This immuneACCESS table, as held by TCRdb, lists in-frame sequences with V and J called but not all clones. Of the missing ones, under half trace to an unresolved V gene in checked studies; the others have no known cause. The sample has approximately 56,000 clones on record, 81% of them singletons. The ten largest clones add up to around a quarter of the sample. The sequenced sample consisted of peripheral blood. All receptors derive from an elderly woman with COVID-19, enrolled during active disease.

The V call is TRBV25-1, the J call TRBJ2-1, with D maybe TRBD1 (6 bases). Germline V gives CDR1 MGHDK, CDR2 SYGVNS. V was trimmed by 1 base and J by 5 bases, leaving 9 bases between them. This CDR3 has 14 amino acids. The CDR3: CASSESAGDNEQFF. Here the CDR3 DNA reads TGTGCCAGCAGTGAATCCGCAGGGGACAATGAGCAGTTCTTC.

The rearrangement uses TRBV27 and TRBJ2-3; D uncertain. This CDR3 spans 15 amino acids. CDR1 and CDR2 (germline): MNHEY, SMNVEV (reference sequence). V was cut by 5 bases and J by 0 bases, with 12 bases left in between. CDR3 in amino acids: CASSLRWLSTDTQYF. CDR3 nucleotide sequence: TGTGCCAGCAGTCTCCGATGGCTTAGCACAGATACGCAGTATTTT.

J is TRBJ2-7 and V is TRBV5-1; 7 bases agree with TRBD2. Trimming removed 3 bases from V and 0 bases from J; junction bases left unmatched: 6. The CDR3 consists of 15 residues. Germline V lookup: CDR1 SGHRS, CDR2 YFSETQ. For the CDR3, the DNA is TGCGCCAGCAGCTCTCAAGCGGGGCTCTCCTACGAGCAGTACTTC. This codes for CASSSQAGLSYEQYF.

The chain is built from TRBV5-1 and TRBJ2-1, with TRBD2 matching over 7 bases. The CDR3 consists of 21 residues. Germline CDR1 SGHRS, CDR2 YFSETQ. J was trimmed by 0 bases and V by 0 bases; bases with no gene match: 18. Here the CDR3 reads CASSLDNRGSRWSGSYNEQFF. CDR3 nucleotides: TGCGCCAGCAGCTTGGATAACCGCGGGAGCCGGTGGAGCGGCTCCTACAATGAGCAGTTCTTC.

This clone was detected once. This sequence joins TRBV18 and TRBJ2-1; 15 nucleotides line up with TRBD2. CDR1 and CDR2 (germline): KGHSH, LQKENI. J lost 6 bases, V lost 3 bases, and 3 bases had no gene match. This CDR3 region has 16 residues. The CDR3 nucleotides are TGTGCCAGCTCACCTTCGGGACTAGCGGGGGGCAATGAGCAGTTCTTC. This encodes CASSPSGLAGGNEQFF.

V usage is TRBV10-3 and J usage is TRBJ1-1; the D gene is possibly TRBD1 (6 bases). The CDR3 sequence is 13 residues long. V was trimmed by 9 bases and J by 4 bases, leaving 15 bases between them. Germline CDR1 is ENHRY and CDR2 is SYGVKD. CDR3 sequence reads: CAISGGGGTEAFF. For the CDR3, the DNA is TGTGCCATATCGGGGGGAGGGGGCACTGAAGCTTTCTTT.

The V and J genes are TRBV9 and TRBJ1-1; D gene ambiguous. Germline values: CDR1 SGDLS, CDR2 YYNGEE. The CDR3 totals 13 residues. The V and J ends lost 2 bases and 4 bases respectively, with 9 bases between them. CDR3 bases: TGTGCCAGCAGCGTTTTACAAACCACTGAAGCTTTCTTT. It encodes CASSVLQTTEAFF.

The gene calls are TRBV11-2 and TRBJ1-6; D may be TRBD1 (6 bases). Between the trimmed V and J ends, which lost 1 base and 6 bases, there was a span of 19 bases. The CDR3 loop spans 18 amino acids. Germline V gene data show CDR1 as SGHAT and CDR2 as FQNNGV. CDR3 loop: CASSLAPRGPRGNSPLHF. The CDR3 coding sequence is TGTGCCAGCAGCTTAGCCCCACGAGGTCCCAGGGGTAATTCACCCCTCCACTTT.

The chain couples TRBV3-1 (or the pseudogene TRBV3-2) to TRBJ2-1; no reliable D call. This CDR3 region has 13 residues. Germline V CDR1 and CDR2: LGHDT, YNNKEL (reference sequence). V lost 1 base and J 10 bases, leaving 11 bases between the germline ends. CDR3 residues: CASSQAREFEQFF. As DNA, the CDR3 is TGTGCCAGCAGCCAAGCTCGAGAATTCGAGCAGTTCTTC.

This chain uses TRBV7-8 with TRBJ2-1, with 9 bases matching TRBD2. J lost 7 bases, V lost 4 bases, and 14 bases had no gene match. In germline, CDR1 is SGHVS, CDR2 FQNEAQ. The CDR3 runs to 17 residues. The CDR3 DNA reads TGTGCCAGCAGCTCCATGATCCCCGGGACTAGCACGAATGAGCAGTTCTTC. Translated: CASSSMIPGTSTNEQFF. Together with reference TRBV7-8 and TRBJ2-1, the CDR3 gives the full variable domain: GAGVSQSPRYKVAKRGQDVALRCDPISGHVSLFWYQQALGQGPEFLTYFQNEAQLDKSGLPSDRFFAERPEGSVSTLKIQRTQQEDSAVYLCASSSMIPGTSTNEQFFGPGTRLTVL.

The V and J genes are TRBV5-4 and TRBJ2-3; 7 bases agree with TRBD2. The CDR3 loop spans 15 amino acids. Per the germline V gene, CDR1 is SGHNT and CDR2 is YYREEE (reference sequence). The V gene end was trimmed by 0 bases and the J gene end by 3 bases; junction bases not matched to a gene: 4. The CDR3 coding sequence is TGTGCCAGCAGCTTGGGGTCAGCGGGGACAGATACGCAGTATTTT. Its protein is CASSLGSAGTDTQYF. Full variable domain (missing parts from reference TRBV5-4 and TRBJ2-3): ETGVTQSPTHLIKTRGQQVTLRCSSQSGHNTVSWYQQALGQGPQFIFQYYREEENGRGNFPPRFSGLQFPNYSSELNVNALELDDSALYLCASSLGSAGTDTQYFGPGTRLTVL.

J is TRBJ2-7 and V is TRBV2, with D tentatively TRBD2 (5 bases). From germline, CDR1 is SNHLY and CDR2 FYNNEI. This CDR3 comprises 14 residues. V was cut by 6 bases and J by 1 base, with 13 bases left in between. CDR3 DNA: TGTGCCAGCAGGGAGCGGCTCCTTTCCTACGAGCAGTACTTC. This gives the protein CASRERLLSYEQYF. The variable domain in full, with the rest retrieved from reference TRBV2 and TRBJ2-7, is EPEVTQTPSHQVTQMGQEVILRCVPISNHLYFYWYRQILGQKVEFLVSFYNNEISEKSEIFDDQFSVERPDGSNFTLKIRSTKLEDSAMYFCASRERLLSYEQYFGPGTRLTVT.

V usage is TRBV19 and J usage is TRBJ2-4; 8 nucleotides line up with TRBD1. Trimming cost V 7 bases and J 0 bases; bases outside gene matches: 8. The CDR3 runs 16 residues. Germline lookup yields CDR1 LNHDA and CDR2 SQIVND (reference sequence). Written as DNA, the CDR3 is TGTGCCAGTACCGCAGGGGGCCTAATAGCCAAAAACATTCAGTACTTC. It translates to CASTAGGLIAKNIQYF.

This rearrangement joins TRBV4-1 to TRBJ1-5; D is possibly TRBD1 (6 bases). Germline lookup yields CDR1 MGHRA and CDR2 YSYEKL. The V end lost 9 bases, the J end lost 2 bases, and 17 bases lay between the germline ends. The CDR3 contains 15 residues. The CDR3: CASSAGEGGNQPQHF. The CDR3 DNA is TGCGCCAGTTCGGCAGGGGAGGGGGGCAATCAGCCCCAGCATTTT.

The chain carries TRBV27 and TRBJ1-1; TRBD1 matches 7 bases. There are 17 residues in the CDR3. Trimming removed 4 bases from V and 1 base from J; junction bases left unmatched: 12. Germline CDR1 and CDR2: MNHEY and SMNVEV (reference sequence). The CDR3, as DNA: TGTGCCAGCAGTTCCCACACCCGGACAGGAGCGAACACTGAAGCTTTCTTT. This translates into CASSSHTRTGANTEAFF.

A few counts support this clone. This chain connects TRBV5-1 to TRBJ1-1, with TRBD1 matching over 7 bases. Germline V gene sequence: CDR1 SGHRS, CDR2 YFSETQ. V lost 4 bases to trimming and J lost 5 bases; unmatched junction nucleotides: 8. This CDR3 is built from 14 residues. Here the CDR3 reads CASSETGVRTEAFF. CDR3 nucleotides: TGCGCCAGCAGCGAAACAGGGGTACGGACTGAAGCTTTCTTT. The full variable domain, in which reference TRBV5-1 and TRBJ1-1 provide the parts outside the CDR3, is KAGVTQTPRYLIKTRGQQVTLSCSPISGHRSVSWYQQTPGQGLQFLFEYFSETQRNKGNFPGRFSGRQFSNSRSEMNVSTLELGDSALYLCASSETGVRTEAFFGQGTRLTVV.

This clone was seen just once. The chain is built from TRBV6-5 and TRBJ2-4; D remains ambiguous. Looked up from germline, CDR1 is MNHEY and CDR2 is SVGAGI. There are 12 residues in the CDR3. Trimming left V 4 bases short and J 9 bases short, with 10 bases between. CDR3 region: CASSSDGAIQYF. As DNA, the CDR3 is TGTGCCAGCAGTTCCGATGGAGCCATTCAGTACTTC.

The chain combines TRBV10-3 with TRBJ2-1; the D gene is possibly TRBD2 (6 bases). Germline CDR1 and CDR2: ENHRY and SYGVKD. CDR3 length: 14 amino acids. The V gene lost 4 bases and the J gene lost 2 bases, with 9 bases spanning the gap. CDR3 amino acids: CAISGSGPYNEQFF. The DNA of the CDR3 is TGTGCCATCAGTGGGAGCGGGCCCTACAATGAGCAGTTCTTC.

The chain uses TRBV7-2 and TRBJ1-5, with D uncertain. Trimming removed 5 bases at V and 7 bases at J, with 12 bases between. The CDR3 consists of 13 residues. Germline CDR1 is SGHTA and CDR2 is FQGNSA. CDR3 DNA sequence: TGTGCCAGCAGCACCCACTCTCGACAGCCCCAGCATTTT. Protein: CASSTHSRQPQHF.

This clone was detected a few times. The chain uses TRBV12-3 or TRBV12-4 and TRBJ1-5; no definite D call. Trimming took 3 bases from V and 4 from J, leaving 7 bases between them. The CDR3 runs 13 residues. The CDR3 sequence: CASSFGGNQPQHF. The CDR3 nucleotides are TGTGCCAGCAGTTTCGGCGGGAATCAGCCCCAGCATTTT.

The chain has TRBV19 and TRBJ1-5; a possible D gene is TRBD1 (5 bases). Germline V lookup: CDR1 LNHDA, CDR2 SQIVND (reference sequence). V was pared by 6 bases and J by 0 bases, with 12 bases between. This CDR3 spans 15 amino acids. CDR3 residues: CASRPGLYSNQPQHF. The CDR3 DNA follows: TGTGCCAGTAGACCGGGACTTTATAGCAATCAGCCCCAGCATTTT.

In DNA form, the CDR3 reads TGTGCCAGCAGCTTGGGGAGGGGCGAGCAGTACTTC. This sequence encodes CASSLGRGEQYF. The chain uses TRBV5-4 and TRBJ2-7; D is perhaps TRBD2 (6 bases). Trimming took off 0 bases at V and 6 bases at J, with 7 bases between the two ends. Germline CDR1 reads SGHNT; CDR2 reads YYREEE (reference sequence). This CDR3 has 12 residues.